The 23 T cell receptor beta chains below come from one sample, sequenced in a study of early T cells in non-severe SARS-CoV-2 infection. Each CDR3 protein gets one entry after TCRdb re-called the 5' RACE reads with MiXCR. The table has 50,000 to 70,000 distinct CDR3 sequences, more than 7% seen once. Material for sequencing was whole blood. The receptors come from an adult who was a healthcare worker with PCR-confirmed SARS-CoV-2 infection or an uninfected control (not recorded which).

V and J are TRBV28 and TRBJ1-2; D remains ambiguous. The CDR3 length is 15 residues. Looked up from germline, CDR1 is MDHEN and CDR2 is SYDVKM. The V end was cut by 4 bases, the J end by 0 bases, with 12 bases between. The CDR3 DNA is TGTGCCAGCAGTTCCCGGTGGTCAGCTAACTATGGCTACACCTTC. It yields the protein CASSSRWSANYGYTF.

Only a few counts were recorded for this clonotype. J is TRBJ2-3 and V is TRBV29-1, with D possibly being TRBD2 (5 bases). Trimming removed 7 bases at V and 6 bases at J, with 23 bases between. This CDR3 contains 15 residues. The germline V gene has CDR1 SQVTM and CDR2 ANQGSEA. The CDR3 region has the DNA TGCAGCGGGGCTGGCGGTAGTGGGAGAGCTGATACGCAGTATTTT. It is translated as CSGAGGSGRADTQYF.

This clonotype was seen repeatedly, ten times or more. This chain joins TRBV18 and TRBJ2-1, with 8 positions matching TRBD1. Looked up from germline, CDR1 is KGHSH and CDR2 is LQKENI. This CDR3 is built from 14 residues. V shed 3 bases and J 5 bases; nucleotides not matched to a gene: 3. The CDR3 bases are TGTGCCAGCTCACCGAGGGGACAGGACAATGAGCAGTTCTTC. This sequence encodes CASSPRGQDNEQFF.

This clonotype showed up just a few times. The chain links TRBV14 to TRBJ2-1; D may be TRBD1 or TRBD2 (5 bases each). CDR1 SGHDN and CDR2 FVKESK come from the germline V gene. This CDR3 has 15 amino acids. V shed 5 bases and J shed 7 bases, with 18 bases lying between them. As DNA, the CDR3 is TGTGCCAGCAGCTCACCGGGGCGCAAGGGGAATGAGCAGTTCTTC. Its protein is CASSSPGRKGNEQFF. The full variable domain, its missing parts supplied by reference TRBV14 and TRBJ2-1, is EAGVTQFPSHSVIEKGQTVTLRCDPISGHDNLYWYRRVMGKEIKFLLHFVKESKQDESGMPNNRFLAERTGGTYSTLKVQPAELEDSGVYFCASSSPGRKGNEQFFGPGTRLTVL.

The V gene is TRBV5-1, the J gene TRBJ1-1, with a tentative D call TRBD1 (6 bases). V was cut by 4 bases and J by 5 bases, with 15 bases left in between. The CDR3 loop spans 14 amino acids. Germline V gene data show CDR1 as SGHRS and CDR2 as YFSETQ. CDR3 sequence: CASSITGSGTEAFF. In nucleotides, the CDR3 is TGCGCCAGCAGCATTACAGGGAGTGGAACTGAAGCTTTCTTT. Together with reference TRBV5-1 and TRBJ1-1, the CDR3 gives the full variable domain: KAGVTQTPRYLIKTRGQQVTLSCSPISGHRSVSWYQQTPGQGLQFLFEYFSETQRNKGNFPGRFSGRQFSNSRSEMNVSTLELGDSALYLCASSITGSGTEAFFGQGTRLTVV.

This clonotype has a count of ten or more. The chain joins TRBV20-1 to TRBJ1-1, with TRBD1 as a possible D gene (5 bases). The V gene lost 0 bases and the J gene lost 0 bases, with 14 bases spanning the gap. This CDR3 has 16 residues. Germline loops: CDR1 DFQATT, CDR2 SNEGSKA (reference sequence). The CDR3 bases are TGCAGTGCTAGAGATCCCCGCACAGGTCTGAACACTGAAGCTTTCTTT. Encoded protein: CSARDPRTGLNTEAFF.

The sample holds many counts of this clonotype. The rearrangement links TRBV18 to TRBJ2-6; weak D call: TRBD2 (5 bases). Germline V lookup: CDR1 KGHSH, CDR2 LQKENI. Trimming pared 4 bases from V and 11 bases from J, leaving 9 bases between. The CDR3 is made up of 12 amino acids. CDR3 sequence: CASSLPGDVLTF. In nucleotides, the CDR3 is TGTGCCAGCTCACTACCCGGGGACGTCCTGACTTTC. Complete variable domain (other parts from reference TRBV18 and TRBJ2-6): NAGVMQNPRHLVRRRGQEARLRCSPMKGHSHVYWYRQLPEEGLKFMVYLQKENIIDESGMPKERFSAEFPKEGPSILRIQQVVRGDSAAYFCASSLPGDVLTFGAGSRLTVL.

The sample holds many counts of this clonotype. The chain employs TRBV29-1 and TRBJ2-1; unclear D gene. CDR3 size: 10 residues. From germline, CDR1 is SQVTM and CDR2 ANQGSEA. Trimming shortened V by 5 bases and J by 7 bases, and 6 bases separated the two germline ends. CDR3 DNA sequence: TGCAGCGTTCAAAGGAATGAGCAGTTCTTC. Amino acids: CSVQRNEQFF.

This chain uses TRBV28 with TRBJ2-7; D might be TRBD1 (5 bases). V was pared by 5 bases and J by 2 bases, with 13 bases between. Germline assignment: CDR1 MDHEN and CDR2 SYDVKM. The CDR3 has 14 residues. The CDR3 spells CASSPSRVPYEQYF. CDR3 DNA sequence: TGTGCCAGCAGTCCCAGCAGGGTCCCCTACGAGCAGTACTTC.

This clonotype was seen many times. CDR3 residues: CASSITSGVSYNEQFF. CDR3 sequence (DNA): TGTGCCAGTAGTATAACTAGCGGGGTCTCCTACAATGAGCAGTTCTTC. This chain uses TRBV19 with TRBJ2-1, with 10 bases identical to TRBD2. Losses at the gene ends were 2 bases for V and 0 bases for J; bases not matched to a gene: 1. The CDR3 loop spans 16 amino acids. Germline V gene lookup returns CDR1 LNHDA and CDR2 SQIVND (reference sequence). The full variable domain, its missing parts supplied by reference TRBV19 and TRBJ2-1, is DGGITQSPKYLFRKEGQNVTLSCEQNLNHDAMYWYRQDPGQGLRLIYYSQIVNDFQKGDIAEGYSVSREKKESFPLTVTSAQKNPTAFYLCASSITSGVSYNEQFFGPGTRLTVL.

This chain links TRBV28 with TRBJ1-2; D unresolved. In germline, CDR1 is MDHEN, CDR2 SYDVKM. Trimming took 8 bases from V and 2 from J, leaving 9 bases between them. The CDR3 is made up of 12 amino acids. The DNA of the CDR3 is TGTGCCAGCTCAGACGAAAACTATGGCTACACCTTC. Amino acid sequence: CASSDENYGYTF.

This clonotype appeared a few times. CDR3 in amino acids: CASSSLAANTGELFF. The CDR3 DNA follows: TGCGCCAGCAGCTCTCTAGCGGCGAACACCGGGGAGCTGTTTTTT. The chain carries TRBV5-1 and TRBJ2-2, with TRBD2 identical over 7 bases. The germline CDR1 and CDR2 sequences are SGHRS and YFSETQ. There are 15 residues in the CDR3. The V gene end was trimmed by 3 bases and the J gene end by 0 bases; junction bases not matched to a gene: 2. The complete variable domain, with remaining parts taken from reference TRBV5-1 and TRBJ2-2, reads KAGVTQTPRYLIKTRGQQVTLSCSPISGHRSVSWYQQTPGQGLQFLFEYFSETQRNKGNFPGRFSGRQFSNSRSEMNVSTLELGDSALYLCASSSLAANTGELFFGEGSRLTVL.

This clonotype was found many times. V usage is TRBV19 and J usage is TRBJ2-3, with TRBD2 matching 11 bases. The CDR3 has 12 amino acids. CDR1 LNHDA and CDR2 SQIVND come from the germline V gene (reference sequence). For the CDR3, the DNA is TGTGCAACTAGCGGGAGAACAGATACGCAGTATTTT. Amino acids: CATSGRTDTQYF. The whole variable domain, remainder taken from reference TRBV19 and TRBJ2-3, is DGGITQSPKYLFRKEGQNVTLSCEQNLNHDAMYWYRQDPGQGLRLIYYSQIVNDFQKGDIAEGYSVSREKKESFPLTVTSAQKNPTAFYLCATSGRTDTQYFGPGTRLTVL.

This chain links TRBV6-6 with TRBJ2-7; maybe TRBD1 (6 bases). The CDR3 consists of 14 residues. V was cut by 6 bases and J by 1 base, with 13 bases left in between. Germline CDR1 and CDR2: MNHNY and SVGAGI (reference sequence). The CDR3 here is CASRNLQGSYEQYF. The CDR3 DNA follows: TGTGCCAGCAGGAACCTACAGGGTTCCTACGAGCAGTACTTC.

V and J are TRBV27 and TRBJ2-1; D possibly corresponds to TRBD2 (5 bases). The CDR3 length is 16 residues. CDR1 and CDR2 from the germline V gene are MNHEY and SMNVEV (reference sequence). V dropped 2 bases and J dropped 8 bases, with 19 bases sitting between them. The CDR3 DNA sequence: TGTGCCAGCAGTTTACAGGCGGGTTCCCACCCCGATGAGCAGTTCTTC. Translating gives CASSLQAGSHPDEQFF.

This clonotype has at least ten counts. The rearrangement links TRBV12-3 or TRBV12-4 to TRBJ2-7; 9 nucleotides agree with TRBD1. This CDR3 is built from 15 residues. Losses at the gene ends were 5 bases for V and 3 bases for J; bases not matched to a gene: 8. The DNA of the CDR3 is TGTGCCAGCAGTAGTACAGGGGGCGTGATCTACGAGCAGTACTTC. Translated: CASSSTGGVIYEQYF.

To note about this clonotype: A single base separates this from a much larger clone, so it may be a read error. The chain links TRBV7-9 to TRBJ2-7; tentative D call: TRBD1 (6 bases). Germline V gene sequence: CDR1 SEHNR, CDR2 FQNEAQ (reference sequence). V lost 1 base, J lost 2 bases, and 6 bases lay in between. This CDR3 has 13 residues. CDR3 residues: CASSLDRAYEQYF. The CDR3, as DNA: TGTGCCAGCAGCTTAGACAGGGCCTACGAGCAGTACTTC.

Ten or more counts support this clonotype. V usage is TRBV3-1 and J usage is TRBJ2-1, with D unclear. Between the trimmed V and J ends, which lost 10 bases and 9 bases, there was a span of 13 bases. The CDR3 has 11 amino acids. CDR1 is LGHDT and CDR2 is YNNKEL in the germline V gene (reference sequence). CDR3 coding DNA: TGTGCCACCGATTTCGGATCTGAGCAGTTCTTC. Protein: CATDFGSEQFF.

This clonotype was seen more than once but under ten times. The chain links TRBV28 to TRBJ2-1, with 11 bases that match TRBD1. Germline V gives CDR1 MDHEN, CDR2 SYDVKM. J was trimmed by 9 bases and V by 2 bases; bases with no gene match: 6. The CDR3 has 15 residues. The CDR3 DNA is TGTGCCAGCAGTTTAACGGGGACAGGGGGAGGTGAGCAGTTCTTC. Protein product: CASSLTGTGGGEQFF.

The chain joins TRBV28 to TRBJ2-6; the D is unclear. The CDR3 consists of 16 residues. The germline V gene encodes CDR1 MDHEN and CDR2 SYDVKM. V gave up 5 bases and J gave up 0 bases, with 11 bases separating them. The CDR3 sequence: CASSPILLSGANVLTF. The CDR3 DNA reads as TGTGCCAGCAGTCCCATACTCCTCTCTGGGGCCAACGTCCTGACTTTC.

The chain recombines TRBV3-1 with TRBJ1-5; D remains ambiguous. The V end lost 1 base, the J end lost 6 bases, and 4 bases lay between the germline ends. Germline CDR1 LGHDT, CDR2 YNNKEL (reference sequence). The CDR3 sequence is 12 residues long. The CDR3 reads CASSQGGQPQHF. As DNA, the CDR3 is TGTGCCAGCAGCCAAGGGGGTCAGCCCCAGCATTTT.

Relative to its sample, this clonotype is medium-sized. The chain employs TRBV6-1 and TRBJ2-3, with TRBD2 matching 7 bases. Germline V CDR1 and CDR2: MNHNS, SASEGT. V lost 3 bases and J lost 4; bases outside the gene matches: 4. This CDR3 has 14 residues. CDR3 DNA sequence: TGTGCCAGCAGTGACGGGGGAGGGCCAGATACGCAGTATTTT. It is translated as CASSDGGGPDTQYF.

This clonotype was recorded at least ten times. V usage is TRBV27 and J usage is TRBJ1-2; TRBD1 is a possible D gene (5 bases). This CDR3 region has 17 residues. CDR1 and CDR2 from the germline V gene are MNHEY and SMNVEV (reference sequence). Trimming cost V 6 bases and J 0 bases, with 20 bases left between them. The CDR3 coding sequence is TGTGCCAGCAGCTTAACCAAACCAGGGAGAGCTAACTATGGCTACACCTTC. Encoded protein: CASSLTKPGRANYGYTF.